These 31 T cell receptor beta chains were all obtained from the same sample, sequenced in a study of read filtering for tumor transcriptome and immune sequencing. This library used around 0.4 ug RNA and molecular barcoded adaptors spanning alpha/delta and beta/gamma chains. Via MiXCR, TCRdb re-called the reads, giving one row per CDR3 protein. Of some 130,000 distinct CDR3 sequences in the sample, 10% to 15% are singletons; the top ten hold 8% to 13%. The sample was a population of CD138-negative cells sorted from bone marrow. The origin of the receptors is a donor over 35 with multiple myeloma.

This clonotype showed up just a few times. This chain links TRBV5-1 with TRBJ2-1; TRBD1 agrees at 9 bases. Germline loops: CDR1 SGHRS, CDR2 YFSETQ. This CDR3 comprises 16 residues. The V gene end was trimmed by 1 base and the J gene end by 7 bases; junction bases not matched to a gene: 9. CDR3 DNA: TGCGCCAGCAGCTTGAATTTAGGGACAGGGAAAAATGAGCAGTTCTTC. It is translated as CASSLNLGTGKNEQFF.

This clonotype was counted ten times or more. The chain uses TRBV5-1 and TRBJ1-4; TRBD1 matches 7 bases. There are 16 residues in the CDR3. The germline gives CDR1 SGHRS, CDR2 YFSETQ. The V and J ends lost 3 bases and 7 bases, in that order; junction bases with no gene match: 12. This CDR3 reads CASSSTGAPGGEKLFF. CDR3 nucleotides: TGCGCCAGCAGCTCCACAGGGGCGCCCGGCGGTGAAAAACTGTTTTTT.

The sample holds many counts of this clonotype. The V and J genes are TRBV29-1 and TRBJ1-5; D is undetermined. Trimming cost V 4 bases and J 0 bases, with 4 bases left between them. Germline CDR1 SQVTM, CDR2 ANQGSEA. The CDR3 extends over 12 amino acids. The CDR3 nucleotides are TGCAGCGTTGGGACTAGCAATCAGCCCCAGCATTTT. It specifies CSVGTSNQPQHF.

This clonotype showed up just a few times. A much larger clone sits a single nucleotide away, making a read error possible. The chain is built from TRBV6-5 and TRBJ2-2, with 9 bases matching TRBD2. The CDR3 consists of 15 residues. Germline V gene sequence: CDR1 MNHEY, CDR2 SVGAGI. The CDR3: CAGSYSGGNTGELFF. CDR3 bases: TGTGCCGGCAGTTATAGCGGGGGGAACACCGGGGAGCTGTTTTTT.

This clonotype showed up many times. V gene TRBV11-3 combines with J gene TRBJ2-1; 12 positions agree with TRBD2. Germline assignment: CDR1 SGHNT and CDR2 YENEEA. This CDR3 region has 18 residues. V trimming: 4 bases; J trimming: 5 bases; junction bases outside the gene matches: 12. CDR3 coding DNA: TGTGCCAGCAGCTATGCTCGACTAGCGGGAGTTGTCCACAATGAGCAGTTCTTC. Amino acid sequence: CASSYARLAGVVHNEQFF.

This sequence joins TRBV20-1 and TRBJ1-4; TRBD1 might be the D (5 bases). The CDR3 sequence is 12 residues long. Germline values: CDR1 DFQATT, CDR2 SNEGSKA (reference sequence). CDR3 nucleotide sequence: TGCGGCGGACAAGCAGACGATGAAAAACTGTTTTTT. As protein: CGGQADDEKLFF.

At least ten counts were recorded for this clonotype. This chain links TRBV3-1 with TRBJ2-7; 12 nucleotides line up with TRBD1. Trimming at V came to 4 bases and at J to 7 bases, leaving 8 bases not matched to a gene. The CDR3 is made up of 15 amino acids. Per germline, CDR1 LGHDT and CDR2 YNNKEL (reference sequence). As DNA, the CDR3 is TGTGCCAGCAGCCGACCGGGACAGGGGGCGAATGAGCAGTACTTC. This sequence encodes CASSRPGQGANEQYF.

This clonotype has ten or more counts. The chain joins TRBV7-2 to TRBJ2-1; TRBD2 is a possible D gene (5 bases). The CDR3 spans 15 residues. Per germline, CDR1 SGHTA and CDR2 FQGNSA. V lost 1 base and J 1 base, leaving 8 bases between the germline ends. The CDR3 nucleotides read TGTGCCAGCAGCTTAGATGAGGGTTCCTACAATGAGCAGTTCTTC. Protein sequence: CASSLDEGSYNEQFF.

This rearrangement joins TRBV29-1 to TRBJ2-2; D may match TRBD1 or TRBD2 (5 bases each). V lost 4 bases and J 4 bases, leaving 13 bases between the germline ends. The V gene's germline CDR1 is SQVTM and CDR2 ANQGSEA. The length of the CDR3 is 14 residues. The CDR3 protein is CSVGVGGSTGELFF. The CDR3 DNA reads TGCAGCGTTGGGGTTGGGGGTAGCACCGGGGAGCTGTTTTTT.

This clonotype has a count of ten or more. The CDR3 sequence is CSVVGARGQPQHF. The CDR3 bases are TGCAGCGTTGTGGGGGCGCGTGGTCAGCCCCAGCATTTT. This sequence joins TRBV29-1 and TRBJ1-5, with D perhaps TRBD1 (6 bases). The V end lost 4 bases, the J end lost 6 bases, and 13 bases lay between the germline ends. This CDR3 comprises 13 residues. Germline-derived CDR1 and CDR2 are SQVTM and ANQGSEA.

This clonotype has ten or more counts. This chain uses TRBV29-1 with TRBJ2-2; TRBD1 matches at 9 bases. V lost 6 bases to trimming and J lost 6 bases; unmatched junction nucleotides: 5. Germline CDR1 and CDR2: SQVTM and ANQGSEA. The CDR3 covers 13 residues. The CDR3 bases are TGCAGCGTGGGCAGGACAGGGGCCGGGGAGCTGTTTTTT. Translation gives CSVGRTGAGELFF.

This clonotype was counted between two and nine times. The chain couples TRBV29-1 to TRBJ2-7, with 7 positions matching TRBD1. This CDR3 has 14 residues. Trimming took 2 bases from V and 0 from J; bases not matched to a gene: 4. Germline CDR1 is SQVTM and CDR2 is ANQGSEA. In DNA, the CDR3 is TGCAGCGTTGAATTACAGGGGAACTCCTACGAGCAGTACTTC. Translated, it gives CSVELQGNSYEQYF.

Concerning this clonotype itself: A single base separates this from a much larger clone, so it may be a read error. V and J are TRBV7-2 and TRBJ1-1, with D hard to call. CDR1 and CDR2 from the germline V gene are SGHTA and FQGNSA. Trimming shortened V by 8 bases and J by 4 bases, and 14 bases separated the two germline ends. The CDR3 loop spans 13 amino acids. CDR3 amino acids: CASGSQTLTEAFF. The CDR3 DNA follows: TGTGCCAGCGGCTCACAGACGCTCACTGAAGCTTTCTTT.

A word on this clonotype: A much larger clone lies one base from this, so it may be a read error. It is likely a read error, because the conserved phenylalanine at the end of the CDR3 is missing. This chain uses TRBV3-1 with TRBJ2-2, with 7 positions matching TRBD1. The CDR3 has 14 residues. The germline V gene has CDR1 LGHDT and CDR2 YNNKEL (reference sequence). Germline trimming cut 3 bases from V and 5 bases from J; bases unmatched to any gene: 3. CDR3 coding DNA: TGTGCCAGCAGCCAGTCCAGGGGGACCGGGGAGCTGTTTCTT. It specifies CASSQSRGTGELFL.

CDR3: CASSLGNVDTGELFF. The CDR3 DNA follows: TGTGCCAGCAGCTTAGGAAATGTGGACACCGGGGAGCTGTTTTTT. The chain links TRBV7-8 to TRBJ2-2; D ambiguous. Trimming shortened V by 1 base and J by 3 bases, and 9 bases separated the two germline ends. The CDR3 is 15 amino acids. Germline CDR1 and CDR2: SGHVS and FQNEAQ.

The CDR3 spells CASKSEEQYF. The CDR3 DNA is TGTGCCAGCAAGTCAGAAGAGCAGTACTTC. The gene calls are TRBV2 and TRBJ2-7; no definite D call. Germline values: CDR1 SNHLY, CDR2 FYNNEI. The CDR3 covers 10 residues. V lost 7 bases to trimming and J lost 7 bases, with 8 bases between them.

The chain joins TRBV5-8 to TRBJ2-1; perhaps TRBD1 as D (6 bases). Trimming removed 1 base at V and 5 bases at J, with 16 bases between. This CDR3 comprises 16 residues. The germline V gene has CDR1 SGHTS and CDR2 YDEGEE. The CDR3 is CASSLFGQGFHNEQFF. The DNA of the CDR3 is TGTGCCAGCAGCTTGTTCGGTCAGGGGTTCCACAATGAGCAGTTCTTC.

Comment on this clonotype: It may be a read error: a sequence one base away is much more abundant. As DNA, the CDR3 is TGCGCCAGCGGCACAACGGGACGGCCGACAGATACGCAGTATTTT. Translating gives CASGTTGRPTDTQYF. The rearrangement joins TRBV5-1 to TRBJ2-3, with D possibly called TRBD1 or TRBD2 (5 bases each). Looked up from germline, CDR1 is SGHRS and CDR2 is YFSETQ. V shed 7 bases and J shed 3 bases, with 18 bases lying between them. The CDR3 sequence is 15 residues long.

This clonotype was picked up many times. V usage is TRBV20-1 and J usage is TRBJ2-1, with a weak D call TRBD2 (6 bases). There are 14 residues in the CDR3. Germline V gene sequence: CDR1 DFQATT, CDR2 SNEGSKA (reference sequence). V shed 0 bases and J shed 5 bases, with 11 bases lying between them. The CDR3 is CSARDGGTDNEQFF. The CDR3 region has the DNA TGCAGTGCTAGAGATGGGGGGACTGACAATGAGCAGTTCTTC.

In its sample, this clonotype was seen many times. Here the CDR3 reads CASSWTSGANVLTF. The DNA for the CDR3 is TGTGCCAGCAGTTGGACCTCTGGGGCCAACGTCCTGACTTTC. The rearrangement uses TRBV28 and TRBJ2-6; no clear D. From germline, CDR1 is MDHEN and CDR2 SYDVKM. Trimming took 4 bases from V and 0 from J, leaving 4 bases between them. The CDR3 totals 14 residues.

At least ten counts were recorded for this clonotype. The V call is TRBV5-1, the J call TRBJ2-1; the D is unclear. CDR1 and CDR2 from the germline V gene are SGHRS and YFSETQ. The CDR3 extends over 15 amino acids. The V gene lost 0 bases and the J gene lost 6 bases, with 13 bases spanning the gap. The CDR3 spells CASSLDGFRGNEQFF. CDR3 bases: TGCGCCAGCAGCTTGGATGGGTTTCGTGGCAATGAGCAGTTCTTC.

This clonotype was seen at least ten times. The chain joins TRBV6-5 to TRBJ1-1; D is unclear. This CDR3 is built from 14 residues. V was trimmed by 5 bases and J by 3 bases, leaving 13 bases between them. The germline V gene encodes CDR1 MNHEY and CDR2 SVGAGI. CDR3 in amino acids: CASSTRTAHTEAFF. Here the CDR3 DNA reads TGTGCCAGCAGTACCCGGACTGCCCACACTGAAGCTTTCTTT.

As for this clonotype: A read error may explain this, as a much larger clone is one base away. The DNA for the CDR3 is TGCAGCGTTGTTCGTCAGGGAGGCAGGGCCCAGTACTTC. This encodes CSVVRQGGRAQYF. The V gene is TRBV29-1, the J gene TRBJ2-5, with D tentatively TRBD2 (6 bases). Between the trimmed V and J ends, which lost 4 bases and 9 bases, there was a span of 18 bases. This CDR3 region has 13 residues. Germline lookup yields CDR1 SQVTM and CDR2 ANQGSEA.

This clonotype was detected many times. The rearrangement links TRBV14 to TRBJ2-7, with 7 bases fitting TRBD1. Germline V gives CDR1 SGHDN, CDR2 FVKESK. V dropped 4 bases and J dropped 1; count of bases not matched to a gene: 7. This CDR3 is built from 15 residues. The CDR3 here is CASSPQGLKSYEQYF. CDR3 in DNA: TGTGCCAGCAGCCCACAGGGGCTGAAGTCCTACGAGCAGTACTTC.

This clonotype was seen a few times. A much larger clone lies one base from this, so it may be a read error. The CDR3 spells CASSYRGLEQLF. The CDR3 DNA is TGTGCCAGCAGTTACAGGGGGCTTGAGCAGCTCTTC. The rearrangement joins TRBV2 to TRBJ2-1; 9 bases line up with TRBD1. The CDR3 has 12 residues. Germline V lookup: CDR1 SNHLY, CDR2 FYNNEI.

V gene TRBV4-2 combines with J gene TRBJ2-3; 13 bases match TRBD2. Germline CDR1 reads LGHNA; CDR2 reads YNFKEQ. The length of the CDR3 is 17 residues. J was trimmed by 0 bases and V by 4 bases; bases with no gene match: 4. The CDR3 is CASSRGTSGASTDTQYF. The CDR3 region has the DNA TGTGCCAGCAGCCGCGGGACTAGCGGGGCCAGCACAGATACGCAGTATTTT.

In its sample, this clonotype was seen many times. The genes are TRBV19 and TRBJ1-5, with D possibly TRBD1 on 5 matching bases. This CDR3 spans 15 amino acids. Looked up from germline, CDR1 is LNHDA and CDR2 is SQIVND (reference sequence). V lost 8 bases and J lost 8, with 22 bases in between. CDR3 loop: CASSAGDRNIKPQHF. CDR3 DNA: TGTGCCAGTTCCGCGGGAGACAGAAATATCAAGCCCCAGCATTTT.

As for this clonotype: The germline gene is not matched at one end of the junction; a read error may be the cause. The gene calls are TRBV15 and TRBJ1-1, with 11 bases that match TRBD1. Germline CDR1 reads LNHNV; CDR2 reads YYDKDF (reference sequence). The CDR3 has 17 amino acids. In DNA form, the CDR3 reads TGTGCCACCCAATGGAAGACCGGGACAGGGGGAGTCACTGAAGTTTTCTTT. It yields the protein CATQWKTGTGGVTEVFF.

Concerning this clonotype itself: At one boundary the junction diverges from the germline segment, which might be a read error. This sequence joins TRBV20-1 and TRBJ2-2, with D uncertain. The CDR3 runs 12 residues. CDR1 is DFQATT and CDR2 is SNEGSKA in the germline V gene (reference sequence). The CDR3 DNA follows: TGCGGTGCAAACGGTTACACCGGGGAGCTGTTTTTT. It encodes CGANGYTGELFF.

This clonotype was found many times. The gene calls are TRBV7-9 and TRBJ2-7; D perhaps matches TRBD1 (6 bases). Germline lookup yields CDR1 SEHNR and CDR2 FQNEAQ (reference sequence). The CDR3 has 15 amino acids. Trimming shortened V by 8 bases and J by 1 base, and 18 bases separated the two germline ends. The chain's CDR3 is CASGPLTGGSYEQYF. For the CDR3, the DNA is TGTGCCAGCGGACCCTTGACAGGAGGTTCCTACGAGCAGTACTTC.

This clonotype appeared many times. V and J are TRBV11-2 and TRBJ1-1; D possibly corresponds to TRBD1 (5 bases). The CDR3 has 16 amino acids. CDR1 and CDR2 (germline): SGHAT, FQNNGV. Deletions cut 6 bases from V and 0 bases from J, with 17 bases between. The CDR3: CASRLTSGGMNTEAFF. DNA for the CDR3: TGTGCCAGCAGACTTACATCCGGGGGAATGAACACTGAAGCTTTCTTT.